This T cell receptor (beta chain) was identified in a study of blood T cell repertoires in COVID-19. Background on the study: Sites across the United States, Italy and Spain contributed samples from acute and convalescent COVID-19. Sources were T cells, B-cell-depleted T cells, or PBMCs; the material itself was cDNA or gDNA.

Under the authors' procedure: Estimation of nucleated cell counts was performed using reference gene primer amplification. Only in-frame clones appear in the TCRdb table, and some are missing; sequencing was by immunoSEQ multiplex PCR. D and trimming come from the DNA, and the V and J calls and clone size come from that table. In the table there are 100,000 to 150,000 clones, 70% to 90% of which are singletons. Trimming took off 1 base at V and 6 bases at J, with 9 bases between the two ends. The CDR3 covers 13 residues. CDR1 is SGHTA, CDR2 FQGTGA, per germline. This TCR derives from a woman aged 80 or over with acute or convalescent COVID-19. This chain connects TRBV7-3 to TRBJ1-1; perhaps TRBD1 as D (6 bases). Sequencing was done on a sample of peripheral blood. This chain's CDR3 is CASSLKQGAEAFF. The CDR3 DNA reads TGTGCCAGCAGCTTAAAACAGGGTGCTGAAGCTTTCTTT.